This T cell receptor (beta chain) is from a study of T cells in women clearing cervical HPV infection. Regarding this clone: The read finishes 3 residues shy of the CDR3 end, and the germline J gene is used to complete it.

The table came from immunoSEQ multiplex PCR; TCRdb's copy has only in-frame clones and leaves some out. This sample's clone table lists roughly 15,000 clones. The V and J ends lost 2 bases and 5 bases respectively, with 9 bases between them. Germline CDR1 MNHEY, CDR2 SVGEGT. CDR3 length: 13 amino acids. J is TRBJ1-2 and V is TRBV6-2 or TRBV6-3, with TRBD1 as a possible D gene (6 bases). The receptor was derived from a woman aged 18-70 years with a cervical HPV16 infection that either progressed to CIN3+ or cleared (not recorded which). Material for sequencing was blood buffy coat. The DNA read from the CDR3 is TGTGCCAGCAGTTACGCGGACAGTTATGGC. This codes for CASSYADSYG. The full CDR3 protein reads CASSYADSYGYTF.